This is a list of T cell receptor beta chains from one sample in a study of blood T cell repertoires in COVID-19. The protocol was immunoSEQ multiplex PCR, while the TCRdb copy is restricted to in-frame clones and leaves out a portion. The repertoire consists of some 150,000 clones, with approximately 89% occurring once and the leading ten covering about 1.6%. Specimen: peripheral blood. These TCRs come from a human donor in a cohort sampled during active COVID-19. Both conserved end residues are part of each CDR3. D genes are given only for firm matches. Size is omitted from some rows. Given values are once, few, many or a class for expanded clones.

v_call: TRBV6-5; j_call: TRBJ1-2; clone_size: .; d_call: TRBD1; cdr3_nt: TGTGCCAGCAGTCGAGACAGGGGCTATGGCTACACCTTC; cdr3_aa: CASSRDRGYGYTF
v_call: TRBV3-1/TRBV3-2; j_call: TRBJ1-2; clone_size: .; d_call: TRBD1; cdr3_nt: TGTGCCAGCAGCCCCAGACAGGGGGACGACTATGGCTACACCTTC; cdr3_aa: CASSPRQGDDYGYTF
v_call: TRBV5-4; j_call: TRBJ2-2; clone_size: .; d_call: .; cdr3_nt: TGTGCCAGCAGCGGCAGTCCGAACACCGGGGAGCTGTTTTTT; cdr3_aa: CASSGSPNTGELFF
v_call: TRBV11-1; j_call: TRBJ1-2; clone_size: .; d_call: TRBD1; cdr3_nt: TGTGCCAGCAGCCTGGGACAGGACTATGGCTACACCTTC; cdr3_aa: CASSLGQDYGYTF
v_call: TRBV7-2; j_call: TRBJ2-7; clone_size: once; d_call: .; cdr3_nt: TGTGCCAGCAGCTTAGCCCCAGGTCTCGAGCAGTACTTC; cdr3_aa: CASSLAPGLEQYF
v_call: TRBV5-1; j_call: TRBJ1-1; clone_size: .; d_call: .; cdr3_nt: TGCGCCAGCAGCTTGTCCGTGACTATGGGACAGAACACTGAAGCTTTCTTT; cdr3_aa: CASSLSVTMGQNTEAFF
v_call: TRBV7-2; j_call: TRBJ2-7; clone_size: .; d_call: TRBD2; cdr3_nt: TGTGCCAGCAGCTTAGCTAAGCGGGGCGAGCAGTACTTC; cdr3_aa: CASSLAKRGEQYF
v_call: TRBV18; j_call: TRBJ2-5; clone_size: .; d_call: .; cdr3_nt: TGTGCCAGCTCACCGAAAGGGGAAGAGACCCAGTACTTC; cdr3_aa: CASSPKGEETQYF
v_call: TRBV7-2; j_call: TRBJ2-6; clone_size: .; d_call: .; cdr3_nt: TGTGCCAGCAGCTTAGAAGGGGGATCTGGGGCCAACGTCCTGACTTTC; cdr3_aa: CASSLEGGSGANVLTF
v_call: TRBV19; j_call: TRBJ1-2; clone_size: .; d_call: TRBD1; cdr3_nt: TGTGCCAGTAGTTCGGGACAGGGGGCCAGGTATGGCTACACCTTC; cdr3_aa: CASSSGQGARYGYTF
v_call: TRBV10-1; j_call: TRBJ2-3; clone_size: .; d_call: TRBD2; cdr3_nt: TGCGCCAGCAGTGCGGGACTAGCGGGGGGCTTCAGCACAGATACGCAGTATTTT; cdr3_aa: CASSAGLAGGFSTDTQYF
v_call: TRBV29-1; j_call: TRBJ1-1; clone_size: .; d_call: .; cdr3_nt: TGCAGCAGTGGGGGGGCTCGGGACACTGAAGCTTTCTTT; cdr3_aa: CSSGGARDTEAFF
v_call: TRBV4-3; j_call: TRBJ2-3; clone_size: .; d_call: .; cdr3_nt: TGCGCCAGCAGCCACCGACAGGCAAGGGCGGATACGCAGTATTTT; cdr3_aa: CASSHRQARADTQYF
v_call: TRBV2; j_call: TRBJ2-5; clone_size: once; d_call: .; cdr3_nt: TGTGCCAGCAGTGACCTAACCCCGCGCGGGGAGACCCAGTACTTC; cdr3_aa: CASSDLTPRGETQYF
v_call: TRBV6-1; j_call: TRBJ1-1; clone_size: .; d_call: TRBD1; cdr3_nt: TGTGCCAGCAGTGATAGGCGGGCAGGGGGCGTCTCAAACAGGGCTTTCTTT; cdr3_aa: CASSDRRAGGVSNRAFF
v_call: TRBV7-6; j_call: TRBJ1-6; clone_size: .; d_call: TRBD1; cdr3_nt: TGTGCCAGCAGCTCGCGACAGGGGGCGGGAAATTCACCCCTCCACTTT; cdr3_aa: CASSSRQGAGNSPLHF
v_call: TRBV11-2; j_call: TRBJ2-5; clone_size: .; d_call: TRBD1; cdr3_nt: TGTGCCAGCAGCTTGGAGACAGGGTATGGGGAAGAGACCCAGTACTTC; cdr3_aa: CASSLETGYGEETQYF
v_call: TRBV5-1; j_call: TRBJ1-4; clone_size: .; d_call: .; cdr3_nt: TGCGCCAGCAGCTTGTCGGGGACAAATGAAAAACTGTTTTTT; cdr3_aa: CASSLSGTNEKLFF
v_call: TRBV9; j_call: TRBJ2-5; clone_size: .; d_call: .; cdr3_nt: TGTGCCAGCAGCGCGGGAGTTCTCCAAGAGACCCAGTACTTC; cdr3_aa: CASSAGVLQETQYF
v_call: TRBV4-3; j_call: TRBJ1-5; clone_size: .; d_call: TRBD1; cdr3_nt: TGCGCCAGCAGCCAAGGGCAGGGGGCTCAGCCCCAGCATTTT; cdr3_aa: CASSQGQGAQPQHF
v_call: TRBV10-3; j_call: TRBJ1-4; clone_size: .; d_call: .; cdr3_nt: TGTGCCACCGGGGGGGGGACTGAAAAACTGTTTTTT; cdr3_aa: CATGGGTEKLFF
v_call: TRBV5-5; j_call: TRBJ1-6; clone_size: .; d_call: .; cdr3_nt: TGTGCCAGCAGCTGGGGGGGACAAAATAATTCACCCCTCCACTTT; cdr3_aa: CASSWGGQNNSPLHF
v_call: TRBV5-5; j_call: TRBJ2-2; clone_size: .; d_call: .; cdr3_nt: TGTGCCAGCAGCTTCGGTACAGGGAACACCGGGGAGCTGTTTTTT; cdr3_aa: CASSFGTGNTGELFF
v_call: TRBV7-8; j_call: TRBJ2-1; clone_size: .; d_call: TRBD2; cdr3_nt: TGTGCCAGCAGCTTAGGTCGAGCGGGGGGGCACGAGCAGTTCTTC; cdr3_aa: CASSLGRAGGHEQFF
v_call: TRBV19; j_call: TRBJ1-2; clone_size: .; d_call: .; cdr3_nt: TGTGCCAGTAGTAAAGACCCTAACCCCGTCAGCGACCCTGACTATGGCTACACCTTC; cdr3_aa: CASSKDPNPVSDPDYGYTF
v_call: TRBV6-4; j_call: TRBJ1-1; clone_size: .; d_call: .; cdr3_nt: TGTGCCAGCACAGTCACGGGTGAAGCTTTCTTT; cdr3_aa: CASTVTGEAFF
v_call: TRBV7-3; j_call: TRBJ2-1; clone_size: .; d_call: TRBD1; cdr3_nt: TGTGCCAGCAGCTCTACCGGGACAGGGGGTCTGGATGAGCAGTTCTTC; cdr3_aa: CASSSTGTGGLDEQFF
v_call: TRBV6-2/TRBV6-3; j_call: TRBJ2-7; clone_size: .; d_call: TRBD1; cdr3_nt: TGTGCCAGCAGTCCCGGACAGGGGAGTAGGTACGAGCAGTACTTC; cdr3_aa: CASSPGQGSRYEQYF
v_call: TRBV21-1; j_call: TRBJ1-5; clone_size: .; d_call: .; cdr3_nt: TGTGCCAGCAGCAAAGAGCGCGAGGGCAGTCAGCCCCAGCATTTT; cdr3_aa: CASSKEREGSQPQHF
v_call: TRBV6-5; j_call: TRBJ2-5; clone_size: .; d_call: .; cdr3_nt: TGTGCCAGCAGTTACTTACAAAAAGAGACCCAGTACTTC; cdr3_aa: CASSYLQKETQYF
v_call: TRBV7-9; j_call: TRBJ1-1; clone_size: .; d_call: .; cdr3_nt: TGTGCCAGCAGCTTCGTACAGAACACTGAAGCTTTCTTT; cdr3_aa: CASSFVQNTEAFF
v_call: TRBV28; j_call: TRBJ1-1; clone_size: .; d_call: TRBD1; cdr3_nt: TGTGCCAGCAGTTTATTCCGGACAGGGGTCAAAAGGGATTTAGCCGCTGAAGCTTTCTTT; cdr3_aa: CASSLFRTGVKRDLAAEAFF
v_call: TRBV7-2; j_call: TRBJ1-1; clone_size: .; d_call: .; cdr3_nt: TGTGCCAGCAGCTTAGATGACAGACTGTACACTGAAGCTTTCTTT; cdr3_aa: CASSLDDRLYTEAFF
v_call: TRBV7-8; j_call: TRBJ1-1; clone_size: .; d_call: TRBD1; cdr3_nt: TGTGCCAGCAGCTTACGGACAGGGCTAGGGGTCACTGAAGCTTTCTTT; cdr3_aa: CASSLRTGLGVTEAFF
v_call: TRBV6-5; j_call: TRBJ2-5; clone_size: .; d_call: TRBD2; cdr3_nt: TGTGCCAGCACTAGAGCGGGGGGGCTGGAGACCCAGTACTTC; cdr3_aa: CASTRAGGLETQYF
v_call: TRBV5-1; j_call: TRBJ2-3; clone_size: .; d_call: TRBD2; cdr3_nt: TGCGCCAGCAGCTTGGGTCTAGCGGGGGGCCTCACAGATACGCAGTATTTT; cdr3_aa: CASSLGLAGGLTDTQYF
v_call: TRBV20-1; j_call: TRBJ2-3; clone_size: .; d_call: TRBD1; cdr3_nt: TGCAGTGCTAGTCGTGGACAGGGGGGGGATACGCAGTATTTT; cdr3_aa: CSASRGQGGDTQYF
v_call: TRBV5-1; j_call: TRBJ2-2; clone_size: .; d_call: TRBD1; cdr3_nt: TGCGCCAGCAGCGGACAGGGTGGCACCGGGGAGCTGTTTTTT; cdr3_aa: CASSGQGGTGELFF
v_call: TRBV6-5; j_call: TRBJ1-1; clone_size: .; d_call: .; cdr3_nt: TGTGCCAGCAGGACCAGGGAGAACACTGAAGCTTTCTTT; cdr3_aa: CASRTRENTEAFF
v_call: TRBV4-3; j_call: TRBJ1-5; clone_size: .; d_call: TRBD1; cdr3_nt: TGCGCCAGCAGCCCCCGGGACAGGGGGCTTTCTGCGTACAATCAGCCCCAGCATTTT; cdr3_aa: CASSPRDRGLSAYNQPQHF
v_call: TRBV3-1/TRBV3-2; j_call: TRBJ2-1; clone_size: few; d_call: TRBD1; cdr3_nt: TGTGCCAGCAGCTTAACCGGGACAGGTTACAATGAGCAGTTCTTC; cdr3_aa: CASSLTGTGYNEQFF
v_call: TRBV11-3; j_call: TRBJ1-1; clone_size: few; d_call: .; cdr3_nt: TGTGCCAGCAGCTTAGCGGGGGGCACTGAAGCTTTCTTT; cdr3_aa: CASSLAGGTEAFF
v_call: TRBV9; j_call: TRBJ2-5; clone_size: .; d_call: TRBD2; cdr3_nt: TGTGCCAGCAGCGTCGGGACTAGCGGGGGGGTCCAAGAGACCCAGTACTTC; cdr3_aa: CASSVGTSGGVQETQYF
v_call: TRBV19; j_call: TRBJ1-2; clone_size: .; d_call: TRBD1; cdr3_nt: TGTGCCAGTTCCTCCGGGACAGTTAGCTATGGCTACACCTTC; cdr3_aa: CASSSGTVSYGYTF
v_call: TRBV3-1/TRBV3-2; j_call: TRBJ1-5; clone_size: .; d_call: .; cdr3_nt: TGTGCCAGCAGCCAGGGCGATCAGCCCCAGCATTTT; cdr3_aa: CASSQGDQPQHF
v_call: TRBV27; j_call: TRBJ1-6; clone_size: .; d_call: .; cdr3_nt: TGTGCCAGCACGGCAGGGATGAGCTCACCCCTCCACTTT; cdr3_aa: CASTAGMSSPLHF
v_call: TRBV6-1; j_call: TRBJ2-5; clone_size: .; d_call: .; cdr3_nt: TGTGCCAGCAGTGCCCCCTCTAGCGCCTCACGATCTGAGACCCAGTACTTC; cdr3_aa: CASSAPSSASRSETQYF
v_call: TRBV4-1; j_call: TRBJ2-7; clone_size: .; d_call: .; cdr3_nt: TGCGCCAGCAGCCAAGGATCGGGTTCTTACTCCTACGAGCAGTACTTC; cdr3_aa: CASSQGSGSYSYEQYF
v_call: TRBV14; j_call: TRBJ2-2; clone_size: .; d_call: .; cdr3_nt: TGTGCCAGCAGCCAAGCCGGACACGGCGTGGAGCTGTTTTTT; cdr3_aa: CASSQAGHGVELFF
v_call: TRBV4-1; j_call: TRBJ1-2; clone_size: .; d_call: TRBD1; cdr3_nt: TGCGCCAGCAGCCAGGGACAGGGGGTAACATTGGATGGCTACACCTTC; cdr3_aa: CASSQGQGVTLDGYTF
v_call: TRBV20-1; j_call: TRBJ2-5; clone_size: .; d_call: .; cdr3_nt: TGCAGTGCTAGAGATCTGGAGACCCAGTACTTC; cdr3_aa: CSARDLETQYF
v_call: TRBV19; j_call: TRBJ1-5; clone_size: .; d_call: TRBD1; cdr3_nt: TGTGCCAGTTCTCGATCAGGACAGGTCAATCAGCCCCAGCATTTT; cdr3_aa: CASSRSGQVNQPQHF
v_call: TRBV5-6; j_call: TRBJ2-7; clone_size: .; d_call: .; cdr3_nt: TGTGCCAGCAGCCCCATCGGGACACTCCACTACGAGCAGTACTTC; cdr3_aa: CASSPIGTLHYEQYF
v_call: TRBV3-1/TRBV3-2; j_call: TRBJ1-5; clone_size: .; d_call: .; cdr3_nt: TGTGCCAGCAGCCTTAGGACAGCAGGTCAGCCCCAGCATTTT; cdr3_aa: CASSLRTAGQPQHF
v_call: TRBV11-1; j_call: TRBJ2-7; clone_size: .; d_call: .; cdr3_nt: TGTGCCAGCAGCACCCGATTAGCCCCCTACGAGCAGTACTTC; cdr3_aa: CASSTRLAPYEQYF